This TCR beta chain was sequenced in a study of blood T cell repertoires in COVID-19. Study details: Researchers got acute and convalescent COVID-19 samples from the United States, Italy and Spain. PBMCs, B-cell-depleted T cells, or T cells provided the cDNA or gDNA that made up the material.

The protocol was immunoSEQ multiplex PCR, while the TCRdb copy is restricted to in-frame clones and leaves out a portion. Seen here are roughly 280,000 clones, over 65% observed once, and the top ten hold 3.5% to 5.5%. The CDR3 extends over 13 amino acids. V gave up 6 bases and J gave up 7 bases; unmatched junction bases: 6. The rearrangement joins TRBV12-3 or TRBV12-4 to TRBJ1-2, with 9 bases identical to TRBD1. The TCR originated in a man in his 60s who had recovered from COVID-19. Sequenced material: peripheral blood. The CDR3 reads CASSRGQGVGYTF. The DNA of the CDR3 is TGTGCCAGCAGCCGGGGACAGGGTGTTGGCTACACCTTC.